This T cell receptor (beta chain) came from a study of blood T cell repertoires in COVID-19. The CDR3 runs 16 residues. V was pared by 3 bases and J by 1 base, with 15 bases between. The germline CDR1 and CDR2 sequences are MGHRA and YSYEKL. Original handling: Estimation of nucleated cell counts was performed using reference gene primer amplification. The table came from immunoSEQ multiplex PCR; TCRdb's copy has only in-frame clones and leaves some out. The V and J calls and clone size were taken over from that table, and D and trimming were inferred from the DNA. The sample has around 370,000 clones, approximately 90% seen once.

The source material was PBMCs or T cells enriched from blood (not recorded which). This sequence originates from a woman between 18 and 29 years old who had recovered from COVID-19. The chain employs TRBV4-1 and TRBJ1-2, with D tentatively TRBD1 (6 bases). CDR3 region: CASSQAGTLSNYGYTF. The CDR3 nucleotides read TGCGCCAGCAGCCAGGCCGGGACACTGAGTAACTATGGCTACACCTTC.